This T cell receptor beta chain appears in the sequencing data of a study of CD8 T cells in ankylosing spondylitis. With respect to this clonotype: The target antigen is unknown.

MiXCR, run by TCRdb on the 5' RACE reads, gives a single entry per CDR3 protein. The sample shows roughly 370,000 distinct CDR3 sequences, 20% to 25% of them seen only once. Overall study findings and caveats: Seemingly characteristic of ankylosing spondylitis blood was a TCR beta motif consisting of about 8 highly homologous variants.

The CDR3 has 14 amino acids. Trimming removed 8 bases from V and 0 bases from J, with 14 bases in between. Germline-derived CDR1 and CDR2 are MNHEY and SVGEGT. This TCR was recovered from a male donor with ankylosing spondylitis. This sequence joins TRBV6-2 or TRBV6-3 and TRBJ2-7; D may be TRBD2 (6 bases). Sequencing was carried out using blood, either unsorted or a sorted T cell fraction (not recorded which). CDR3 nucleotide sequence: TGTGCCAGCCGGCTTAGCGGAAGCTCCTACGAGCAGTACTTC. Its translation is CASRLSGSSYEQYF.